This entry describes one T cell receptor (beta chain). Its antigen has not been determined. Base qualities are not at hand, and no much larger clone is one base apart. From V the trimming removes 4 bases and from J it removes 4 bases, while the gene matches leave 17 bases of the junction unaccounted for. The germline V gene (reference sequence) yields SGHKS for CDR1 and YYEKEE for CDR2. Measured from the cysteine to the phenylalanine, the CDR3 is 18 residues long. Left in the record is the CDR3 DNA by itself, 54 bases read in frame from the first base. Enrolling through a virtual design, the prospective study's participants ranged in age from roughly 18 to 100 years and lived across some 22 United States geographic areas. To assign participants to cohorts, the prospective study relied on clinical history that participants themselves reported in a screening survey and a study questionnaire. Exposed participants had been in contact with someone with a PCR-confirmed or clinician-diagnosed COVID-19 case within 2 weeks of study entry. In the prospective study, mobile phlebotomists collected whole blood, serum and a nasopharyngeal or oropharyngeal swab from each participant. Participants in the prospective study had the option to provide additional blood draws and questionnaires over a roughly 2-month period. Before DNA extraction, blood samples from the prospective study were shipped at room temperature or frozen.

TCRbeta CDR3 regions were amplified from genomic DNA using the immunoSEQ Assay, a bias-controlled multiplex PCR. The paper's processing steps were these. The number of nucleated cells in each sample was estimated by amplification of reference gene primers within the assay. To quantify the absolute abundance of each unique TCRbeta CDR3 rearrangement, sequence reads were collapsed and filtered. For each sample, productive Simpson clonality was calculated by taking the square root of Simpson's diversity index across productive rearrangements. TCRdb obtained this table from immuneACCESS and retained in-frame rearrangements with V and J assigned. These tables miss some clones; where compared with another copy, unresolved V genes account for less than half of the shortfall, and the remainder is unexplained. V, J and clone size reflect that table, while D and trimming were determined from the DNA. The sample table records hundreds of thousands of clones; under 90% of these occur just once. Of the sample, approximately 2.9% falls within the top ten clones.

This sample stems from a study of blood T cell repertoires in COVID-19 (dated by TCRdb to the early 2020s). Some background on the complete study: The collaborator samples originated in the United States, Italy and Spain and spanned the acute and convalescent phases of COVID-19. Deeply sampled blood TCRbeta repertoires from subjects exposed to, actively infected with, or recovered from COVID-19 were included in the dataset. The samples were drawn from two sources: the first 160 participants of the ongoing ImmuneRACE study, and some 1,300 subjects contributed by 6 global collaborators. A de-identified subject ID, COVID-19 status, age in years and sex were almost always included in the sample metadata. The material from the prospective study consisted of cDNA or gDNA derived from T cells, B-cell-depleted T cells, or PBMCs. HLA class I and class II types, where available, came from metadata supplied by the sample provider rather than from assay-based typing. A freely available public database, intended as a resource for researchers studying the immune response to SARS-CoV-2, is where the repertoires were released. Results the study describes overall, beyond this receptor: Clinical and demographic metadata were provided uncurated, with the amount varying by source and participant.

The receptor was derived from a woman aged 50 to 60 who had been exposed to COVID-19. The chain is made from TRBV5-5 and TRBJ2-1; 7 bases in the junction line up with TRBD1. The sample comprised PBMCs or T cells enriched from blood (not recorded which). At the DNA level, the sequence is TGTGCCAGCAGCCCGGGTCCTCGACAGGGCTTATCATACAATGAGCAGTTCTTC. This sequence encodes CASSPGPRQGLSYNEQFF.